This is a list of T cell receptor beta chains from one sample in a study of shared clonotypes between healthy human individuals. This table comes from immunoSEQ multiplex PCR, and its TCRdb copy is limited to in-frame clones, with some not included. Seen here are a few hundred thousand clones, over 60% observed once, and the top ten hold approximately 10%. The sample comprised memory CD4+ T cells sorted from blood. The receptors derive from a man aged 25-45 years in good health. Each CDR3 is given with its conserved first and last residue. The D gene is left open where the match is weak. A clone size is listed for some rows: how often the clone was seen (once, few, many), or a class if it is expanded.

d_gene	abundance	v_gene	j_gene	CDR3aa	CDR3nt
NA	NA	TRBV19	TRBJ1-2	CASRDGTNYYGYTF	TGTGCCAGCCGGGACGGAACAAACTACTATGGCTACACCTTC
NA	NA	TRBV9	TRBJ2-5	CASSVDTGGFQYF	TGTGCCAGCAGCGTAGACACTGGAGGTTTCCAGTACTTC
NA	NA	TRBV7-2	TRBJ1-1	CASSFSTEGLAFF	TGTGCCAGCAGCTTTTCAACAGAAGGATTGGCTTTCTTT
TRBD2	NA	TRBV2	TRBJ2-1	CASSREGLKWQFF	TGTGCCAGCAGCCGGGAGGGCTTAAAGTGGCAGTTCTTC
NA	few	TRBV10-3	TRBJ2-1	CAISERNDNEQFF	TGTGCCATCAGTGAGCGGAACGACAATGAGCAGTTCTTC
NA	NA	TRBV5-4	TRBJ1-4	CASSLKGNEKLFF	TGTGCCAGCAGCTTAAAGGGGAATGAAAAACTGTTTTTT
NA	NA	TRBV5-6	TRBJ2-5	CASSLGGVQETQYF	TGTGCCAGCAGCTTGGGAGGGGTCCAAGAGACCCAGTACTTC
TRBD1	NA	TRBV6-1	TRBJ1-1	CASSEEGAPNTEAFF	TGTGCCAGCAGTGAAGAGGGGGCGCCGAACACTGAAGCTTTCTTT
NA	few	TRBV9	TRBJ1-1	CASSTPREGEYTEAFF	TGTGCCAGCAGCACTCCGAGGGAGGGCGAATACACTGAAGCTTTCTTT
NA	NA	TRBV7-2	TRBJ2-3	CASSHREGTQYF	TGTGCCAGCAGCCACCGGGAAGGTACGCAGTATTTT
TRBD1	few	TRBV10-3	TRBJ2-1	CAIRGQESYNEQFF	TGTGCCATCAGGGGACAGGAGTCCTACAATGAGCAGTTCTTC
TRBD2	NA	TRBV28	TRBJ2-1	CASRGLAGRWFF	TGTGCCAGCCGAGGACTAGCGGGAAGGTGGTTCTTC
NA	NA	TRBV7-9	TRBJ2-3	CASSLRPDSTDTQYF	TGTGCCAGCAGCTTAAGGCCCGACAGCACAGATACGCAGTATTTT
NA	NA	TRBV7-3	TRBJ1-3	CASSLSRPNSGNTIYF	TGTGCCAGCAGCTTAAGTCGACCGAACTCTGGAAACACCATATATTTT
TRBD1	few	TRBV30	TRBJ2-7	CAWRGTGGPHEQYF	TGTGCCTGGAGGGGGACAGGGGGCCCCCACGAGCAGTACTTC
TRBD1	few	TRBV7-2	TRBJ2-2	CASSLMLGTGDTGELFF	TGTGCCAGCAGCTTAATGTTGGGGACAGGGGACACCGGGGAGCTGTTTTTT
NA	few	TRBV11-2	TRBJ2-2	CASSPPVRRNTGELFF	TGTGCCAGCAGCCCGCCGGTACGGCGGAACACCGGGGAGCTGTTTTTT
TRBD2	NA	TRBV25-1	TRBJ2-1	CASSDFIAGGAGNEQFF	TGTGCCAGCAGTGACTTCATAGCGGGGGGGGCCGGAAATGAGCAGTTCTTC
NA	NA	TRBV4-3	TRBJ1-2	CASSQDLGQGTIYGYTF	TGCGCCAGCAGCCAAGATCTCGGGCAGGGTACTATCTATGGCTACACCTTC
NA	NA	TRBV30	TRBJ1-2	CAWSDPRASYGYTF	TGTGCCTGGAGCGACCCACGGGCCTCCTATGGCTACACCTTC
NA	NA	TRBV29-1	TRBJ1-1	CSVDQGWTEAFF	TGCAGCGTTGACCAGGGGTGGACTGAAGCTTTCTTT
NA	NA	TRBV5-1	TRBJ2-2	CASSLGTGPENTGELFF	TGCGCCAGCAGCTTGGGGACGGGACCAGAGAACACCGGGGAGCTGTTTTTT
TRBD1	few	TRBV5-6	TRBJ2-3	CASSLGQGNTDTQYF	TGTGCCAGCAGCTTGGGACAGGGGAACACAGATACGCAGTATTTT
NA	NA	TRBV20-1	TRBJ1-2	CSVNQEYGYTF	TGCAGTGTTAACCAGGAGTATGGCTACACCTTC
TRBD2	once	TRBV5-5	TRBJ2-7	CASSPGLAGQKLAQYF	TGTGCCAGCAGTCCGGGACTAGCGGGACAAAAGTTAGCGCAGTACTTC
NA	NA	TRBV19	TRBJ1-4	CASSLSVANEKLFF	TGTGCCAGTAGTTTGAGTGTCGCTAATGAAAAACTGTTTTTT
NA	few	TRBV5-4	TRBJ2-7	CASSLAVGQGSHEQYF	TGTGCCAGCAGCTTGGCGGTGGGTCAGGGTTCCCACGAGCAGTACTTC
NA	NA	TRBV9	TRBJ1-5	CASSVGLDSNQPQHF	TGTGCCAGCAGCGTAGGTCTCGATAGCAATCAGCCCCAGCATTTT
NA	NA	TRBV11-2	TRBJ2-3	CASTMGGRGRADTQYF	TGTGCCAGCACAATGGGGGGCAGGGGTAGGGCAGATACGCAGTATTTT
NA	NA	TRBV28	TRBJ2-1	CASSLLWHNEQFF	TGTGCCAGCAGTTTACTCTGGCACAATGAGCAGTTCTTC
TRBD1	NA	TRBV19	TRBJ2-7	CASSIKTPGQGAKQYF	TGTGCCAGTAGTATAAAAACCCCGGGACAGGGGGCTAAGCAGTACTTC
NA	NA	TRBV2	TRBJ1-1	CASREGRAEAFF	TGTGCCAGCAGGGAAGGACGAGCTGAAGCTTTCTTT
NA	NA	TRBV30	TRBJ2-3	CAWSGRMASTDTQYF	TGTGCCTGGAGTGGTCGAATGGCTAGCACAGATACGCAGTATTTT
NA	few	TRBV2	TRBJ1-5	CASSVGRLDDQPQHF	TGTGCCAGCAGTGTAGGCAGACTTGATGATCAGCCCCAGCATTTT
NA	NA	TRBV19	TRBJ2-7	CASSMNWGPGEQYF	TGTGCCAGTAGTATGAATTGGGGTCCGGGGGAGCAGTACTTC
TRBD1	once	TRBV6-1	TRBJ1-2	CASSDGTGTGTKDRYTF	TGTGCCAGCAGTGACGGGACCGGGACAGGGACCAAGGACCGCTACACCTTC
NA	NA	TRBV7-2	TRBJ2-2	CASSTRSGELFF	TGTGCCAGCAGTACCAGGTCCGGGGAGCTGTTTTTT
NA	NA	TRBV4-3	TRBJ1-5	CASSQVWGSGQPQHF	TGCGCCAGCAGCCAAGTTTGGGGATCAGGTCAGCCCCAGCATTTT
NA	NA	TRBV6-1	TRBJ1-1	CASSGIGIWGGAEAFF	TGTGCCAGCAGTGGAATAGGCATCTGGGGGGGGGCTGAAGCTTTCTTT
NA	NA	TRBV5-1	TRBJ2-5	CASSLAAGAETQYF	TGCGCCAGCAGCTTGGCAGCGGGTGCCGAGACCCAGTACTTC
NA	NA	TRBV6-6	TRBJ1-5	CASSRDTSSNQPQHF	TGTGCCAGCAGTCGGGACACTTCTAGCAATCAGCCCCAGCATTTT
TRBD2	NA	TRBV5-1	TRBJ2-7	CASSRAGAAGTSGYEQYF	TGCGCCAGCAGTCGTGCGGGGGCTGCTGGGACTAGCGGTTACGAGCAGTACTTC